This T cell receptor (beta chain) was identified during a study of graft-versus-host responses after intestinal transplantation. Study in general: Recipients had multivisceral, liver-intestinal, or isolated intestinal transplants. All recipients got anti-thymocyte globulin induction, then tacrolimus and steroids for about 3 years. Study-wide results and limits: Elevated graft-versus-host to host-versus-graft clonal ratios in allografts were recorded for patients with graft-donor T cell macrochimerism. Ileal or blood samples showed some GvH clones first, and such clones were also found in recipient marrow.

As to this clone: What it recognizes is unknown.

The method was immunoSEQ multiplex PCR; TCRdb's version includes in-frame clones alone and lacks a portion of them. Here the sample spans some 25,000 clones, approximately 95% being singletons. The CDR3 consists of 18 residues. CDR1 and CDR2 (germline): MGHRA, YSYEKL. V was pared by 1 base and J by 0 bases, with 9 bases of the junction left unmatched. The clonotype comes from a human patient who received an intestinal transplant, so some T cells may come from the graft donor. Sample: PBMCs, taken 18 days after transplant. J is TRBJ2-1 and V is TRBV4-1; 7 nucleotides line up with TRBD2. The CDR3 region is CASSQVGTGLNSYNEQFF. CDR3 nucleotide sequence: TGCGCCAGCAGCCAAGTCGGGACGGGACTAAACTCCTACAATGAGCAGTTCTTC.